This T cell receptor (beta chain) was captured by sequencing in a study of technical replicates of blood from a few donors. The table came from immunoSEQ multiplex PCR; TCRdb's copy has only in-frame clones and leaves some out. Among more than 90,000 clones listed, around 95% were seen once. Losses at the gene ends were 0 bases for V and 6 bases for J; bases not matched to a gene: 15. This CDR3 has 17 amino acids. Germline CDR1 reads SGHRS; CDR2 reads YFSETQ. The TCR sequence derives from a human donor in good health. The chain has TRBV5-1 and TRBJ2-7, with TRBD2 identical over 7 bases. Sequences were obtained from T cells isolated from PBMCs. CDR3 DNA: TGCGCCAGCAGCTTGGGTTACTCGGGCGGCAGGGAGGGCGAGCAGTACTTC. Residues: CASSLGYSGGREGEQYF.